This is a list of T cell receptor beta chains from one sample in a study of blood T cell repertoires in COVID-19. TCRdb keeps only in-frame clones here, not all; method: immunoSEQ multiplex PCR. The table includes about 55,000 clones, approximately 78% detected once. The sequenced sample consisted of peripheral blood. The origin of the receptors is a human donor in a cohort sampled during active or convalescent COVID-19. Both conserved end residues are part of each CDR3. The D gene is left open where the match is weak. Only part of the rows carry a size: once, few, many, or a class if the clone is expanded.

TGTGCCAGCAGCGTAGAGGACAGGGGAGACAATGAGCAGTTCTTC	CASSVEDRGDNEQFF	TRBD1	TRBV9	TRBJ2-1	once
TGTGCCAGCAGCTTAGCAGGGACTAGCACTCACAATGAGCAGTTCTTC	CASSLAGTSTHNEQFF	TRBD2	TRBV7-2	TRBJ2-1	-
TGCGCCAGCAGCCAAGTACTAGCGGGGGGGCCGAGGCCAGAGACCCAGTACTTC	CASSQVLAGGPRPETQYF	TRBD2	TRBV4-3	TRBJ2-5	-
TGTGCCAGCAAGACAGGGAGTCAGCCCCAGCATTTT	CASKTGSQPQHF	TRBD1	TRBV27	TRBJ1-5	-
TGTGCCAGCATCGGCGGGGGAAACTATGGCTACACCTTC	CASIGGGNYGYTF	-	TRBV6-5	TRBJ1-2	once
TGTGCCGCTGTCGGAGAGGGGACAGGCTATCAGCCCCAGCATTTT	CAAVGEGTGYQPQHF	TRBD1	TRBV6-5	TRBJ1-5	-
TGTGCCAGCAGCCCTGTCACCGGGGAGCTGTTTTTT	CASSPVTGELFF	-	TRBV11-3	TRBJ2-2	once
TGCGCCAGCAGCCGCCGGGGAGCCAGCACAGATACGCAGTATTTT	CASSRRGASTDTQYF	-	TRBV5-1	TRBJ2-3	few
TGCGCCAGCAGCTTGTCCCAGGGGATGGGGAACACTGAAGCTTTCTTT	CASSLSQGMGNTEAFF	-	TRBV5-1	TRBJ1-1	-
TGTGCCAGCAGCAGGGGGGGTGCAGGCAATGAGCAGTTCTTC	CASSRGGAGNEQFF	-	TRBV4-2	TRBJ2-1	-
TGCGCCAGCAGCCAAGACTACACAGATACGCAGTATTTT	CASSQDYTDTQYF	-	TRBV4-3	TRBJ2-3	-
TGTGCCAGCAGCTCCTCAGGAGGTTCGGGAGATACGCAGTATTTT	CASSSSGGSGDTQYF	-	TRBV7-2	TRBJ2-3	few
TGTGCCAGCCTCCCCGGACAGAACACCGGGGAGCTGTTTTTT	CASLPGQNTGELFF	-	TRBV3-1/TRBV3-2	TRBJ2-2	-
TGTGCCAGCAGCCCGGTGGACAAGAACTATGGCTACACCTTC	CASSPVDKNYGYTF	-	TRBV27	TRBJ1-2	-
TGTGCCAGTAGTGCCTTCTCCAGGACTAGCGGGGGGGAGGGAACAGATACGCAGTATTTT	CASSAFSRTSGGEGTDTQYF	TRBD2	TRBV19	TRBJ2-3	-
TGCGCCAGCAGCTTGGGACTAGTTATGAGCACAGATACGCAGTATTTT	CASSLGLVMSTDTQYF	-	TRBV5-1	TRBJ2-3	-
TGCGCCAGCGGTGGGTTCGGTCAGGACACAGATACGCAGTATTTT	CASGGFGQDTDTQYF	-	TRBV5-1	TRBJ2-3	-
TGTGCCAGCAGCTTAGCGCTAGCGGGGACACAAGAGACCCAGTACTTC	CASSLALAGTQETQYF	TRBD2	TRBV11-2	TRBJ2-5	-
TGTGCCAGCAGTGACTCTCCGGGACAGGAGTTTGGAAACACCATATATTTT	CASSDSPGQEFGNTIYF	TRBD1	TRBV25-1	TRBJ1-3	-
TGTGCCAGCAGCGTCCAGGGGGCTGCTGGAAACACCATATATTTT	CASSVQGAAGNTIYF	TRBD1	TRBV9	TRBJ1-3	-
TGCGCCAGCACCGGAATCGGGGGAGGCTACACCTTC	CASTGIGGGYTF	-	TRBV10-2	TRBJ1-2	once
TGTGCCACCAGTGACCCGACAGGGGATAACAATGAGCAGTTCTTC	CATSDPTGDNNEQFF	TRBD1	TRBV24-1	TRBJ2-1	-
TGTGCCAGCAGACCCGGGGCGGGCAGGGGCCAAGAGACCCAGTACTTC	CASRPGAGRGQETQYF	-	TRBV27	TRBJ2-5	-
TGTGCCAGCAGTTACCCCTCAGCGGGGGGAGAGACCCAGTACTTC	CASSYPSAGGETQYF	TRBD2	TRBV6-2/TRBV6-3	TRBJ2-5	large
TGTGCCAGCAGGCCGGCCGAGCGGGGGGGCCTGAATGAGCAGTTCTTC	CASRPAERGGLNEQFF	TRBD2	TRBV27	TRBJ2-1	-
TGTGCCAGCAGTCCCGCCGGACAGGGTCGGTACGAGCAGTACTTC	CASSPAGQGRYEQYF	TRBD1	TRBV28	TRBJ2-7	-
TGTGCCAGCAGTTACTTGCCGGGGGAGGGGAGGTATGGCTACACCTTC	CASSYLPGEGRYGYTF	-	TRBV6-5	TRBJ1-2	-
TGCGCCAGCAGCCAAGCGACAGGGGGCTTTACTGAAGCTTTCTTT	CASSQATGGFTEAFF	TRBD1	TRBV4-1	TRBJ1-1	-
TGTGCCAGCAAGAGCAGCGGGAGGCAAGAGCAGTACTTC	CASKSSGRQEQYF	TRBD2	TRBV6-5	TRBJ2-7	-
TGTGCCAGTAGTATCGGGGCTAGCGGGGGGCCTCAAGAGACCCAGTACTTC	CASSIGASGGPQETQYF	TRBD2	TRBV19	TRBJ2-5	-
TGTGCCAGCAGCCCCTGGGGCGGAAACACCGGGGAGCTGTTTTTT	CASSPWGGNTGELFF	-	TRBV5-4	TRBJ2-2	-
TGTGCCAGCAGCCGTAGCGGGGGGGGAGATACGCAGTATTTT	CASSRSGGGDTQYF	TRBD2	TRBV3-1/TRBV3-2	TRBJ2-3	-
TGTGCCAGCAGCCGGACAGGTGAAGCTTTCTTT	CASSRTGEAFF	TRBD1	TRBV7-9	TRBJ1-1	-
TGTGCCAGCAGCCCACCGGACAGGGTTGGCTACACCTTC	CASSPPDRVGYTF	TRBD1	TRBV7-2	TRBJ1-2	once
TGCGCCAGCAGCTTGTCCAGGGCCAACGAGCAGTACTTC	CASSLSRANEQYF	-	TRBV5-1	TRBJ2-7	-
TGTGCCAGCAGCTTGGGCAGGTCCGAAGCTTTCTTT	CASSLGRSEAFF	-	TRBV5-6	TRBJ1-1	-
TGTGCCAGCAGTCCCTCTGCATCTCGACAGGGGTATACCTATGGCTACACCTTC	CASSPSASRQGYTYGYTF	TRBD1	TRBV6-2/TRBV6-3	TRBJ1-2	-
TGTGCCAGCAGTCCCGGACAGGTGGGCACAGATACGCAGTATTTT	CASSPGQVGTDTQYF	TRBD1	TRBV6-5	TRBJ2-3	few
TGTGCCAGCAGCCAGGAGACTGGAAACACCATATATTTT	CASSQETGNTIYF	-	TRBV4-2	TRBJ1-3	-
TGTGCCAGCAGCCAGGTCACTCGACAGGGGGACAATGAGCAGTTCTTC	CASSQVTRQGDNEQFF	TRBD1	TRBV7-8	TRBJ2-1	medium-sized
TGTGCCAGCAGCGTAGCTCTAGCGGGGGAAGAGACCCAGTACTTC	CASSVALAGEETQYF	TRBD2	TRBV9	TRBJ2-5	few
TGCGCCAGCAGCCCCATTACCGGGACTAGAGCAGATACGCAGTATTTT	CASSPITGTRADTQYF	TRBD2	TRBV5-1	TRBJ2-3	-